The rows below give T cell receptor beta chains drawn from one sample of a study of siplizumab effects on memory and regulatory T cells. Clones were sequenced by immunoSEQ multiplex PCR, and TCRdb holds only the in-frame ones, with some missing. The repertoire includes some 100,000 clones, under 95% of them detected once, and 6% to 7% sits in the top ten. Sequencing was performed on CD8+ T cells sorted from blood. These receptors all stem from a human donor in good health. CDR3s include the opening cysteine and the closing phenylalanine or tryptophan. Each record gives: J gene, V gene, CDR3 protein.

TRBJ2-7 | TRBV10-2 | CASSESGFGEQYF
TRBJ2-2 | TRBV2 | CASSEARGGTSGRYSNTGELFF
TRBJ1-4 | TRBV5-1 | CASSSDGRNEKLFF
TRBJ1-5 | TRBV4-1 | CASSPRQGNQPQHF
TRBJ2-1 | TRBV21-1 | CASSTEGQLSYNEQFF
TRBJ2-2 | TRBV21-1 | CASSKVSAADGGELFF
TRBJ2-7 | TRBV6-5 | CASSLDGVSYEQYF
TRBJ2-1 | TRBV5-1 | CASSGSGASSYNEQFF
TRBJ1-1 | TRBV6-6 | CASSGVNTEAFF
TRBJ1-2 | TRBV2 | CATSGDGYTF
TRBJ1-3 | TRBV11-2 | CASSPGPGALPGNTIYF
TRBJ2-2 | TRBV10-1 | CASSEGSGELFF
TRBJ2-2 | TRBV29-1 | CSAIRPNTGELFF
TRBJ2-7 | TRBV13 | CASSFRGTTYEQYF
TRBJ1-1 | TRBV6-5 | CASRLGLSWDEAFF
TRBJ1-5 | TRBV2 | CASREDRVQPQHF
TRBJ2-3 | TRBV7-8 | CASSATSGSLGTQYF
TRBJ2-1 | TRBV29-1 | CSVNGLAGGYNEQFF
TRBJ2-7 | TRBV7-9 | CASSLGGHPSYEQYF
TRBJ2-1 | TRBV19 | CASSISGTVYNEQFF
TRBJ2-5 | TRBV25-1 | CASSGATSVQETQYF
TRBJ2-2 | TRBV11-2 | CASIERAHPPYTGELFF
TRBJ2-1 | TRBV27 | CASSFREDSYNEQFF
TRBJ1-2 | TRBV19 | CASSIYRQVAFGYTF
TRBJ2-7 | TRBV27 | CASSERGGYEQYF
TRBJ2-1 | TRBV7-9 | CASSALVPEQFF
TRBJ2-3 | TRBV5-1 | CASSFGETSTDTQYF
TRBJ2-3 | TRBV7-9 | CASSSNRDSTDTQYF
TRBJ2-1 | TRBV9 | CASSVEAGGYNEQFF
TRBJ2-7 | TRBV30 | CAWRPTEDYEQYF
TRBJ1-6 | TRBV6-4 | CASSEDTDSPLHF
TRBJ2-3 | TRBV7-2 | CASSLEMSTDTQYF
TRBJ2-1 | TRBV30 | CAWSGLAVEQFF
TRBJ2-4 | TRBV11-2 | CASSFRDRGISNIQYF
TRBJ2-7 | TRBV30 | CAVTGVYEQYF
TRBJ1-2 | TRBV7-9 | CASSSDSPYGYTF
TRBJ1-2 | TRBV11-2 | CASSLAFGGDYGYTF
TRBJ2-1 | TRBV7-9 | CASRAGLAGGQYNEQFF
TRBJ1-2 | TRBV4-1 | CASSQMGGLGYGYTF
TRBJ1-2 | TRBV7-6 | CASSPVAVDYGYTF
TRBJ1-2 | TRBV4-1 | CASSQEWRGSSVYGYTF
TRBJ2-2 | TRBV13 | CASSLEGAETGELFF
TRBJ2-3 | TRBV27 | CASSETPSSTDTQYF
TRBJ1-2 | TRBV20-1 | CSASGYTF
TRBJ1-2 | TRBV7-9 | CASLTGGDGYTF
TRBJ2-7 | TRBV19 | CASSSDVSFREQYF
TRBJ1-3 | TRBV19 | CASNAGLSGNTIYF
TRBJ2-3 | TRBV9 | CASSDLAGGGVTRLDTQYF
TRBJ1-2 | TRBV27 | CACGDRENYGYTF
TRBJ1-1 | TRBV9 | CASSVGVGTGTEAFF
TRBJ2-3 | TRBV13 | CASSSPLNTDTQYF
TRBJ2-3 | TRBV9 | CASTLSGGSTDTQYF
TRBJ1-1 | TRBV9 | CASSVFDAGGNTEAFF
TRBJ2-7 | TRBV30 | CAWSVQDSHYEQYF
TRBJ2-3 | TRBV15 | CATRGGASTDTQYF
TRBJ2-7 | TRBV9 | CASSVAVTGLDEQYF
TRBJ2-1 | TRBV9 | CASSVAGGGVYNEQFF